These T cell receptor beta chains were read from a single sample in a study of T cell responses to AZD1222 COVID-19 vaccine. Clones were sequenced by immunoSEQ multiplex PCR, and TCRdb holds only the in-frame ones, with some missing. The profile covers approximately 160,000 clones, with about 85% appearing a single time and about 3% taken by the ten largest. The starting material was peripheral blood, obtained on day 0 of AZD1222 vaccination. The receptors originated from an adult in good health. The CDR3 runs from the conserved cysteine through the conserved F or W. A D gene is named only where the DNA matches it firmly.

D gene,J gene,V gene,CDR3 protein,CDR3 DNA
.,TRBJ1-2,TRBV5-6,CASGAGGTYGYTF,TGTGCCAGCGGGGCCGGGGGTACTTATGGCTACACCTTC
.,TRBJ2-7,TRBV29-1,CSVGRDGTHAYEQYF,TGCAGCGTTGGCAGAGACGGGACTCATGCCTACGAGCAGTACTTC
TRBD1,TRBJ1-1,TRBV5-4,CASSSSGYRGAFF,TGTGCCAGCAGCTCGTCGGGTTACAGGGGGGCTTTCTTT
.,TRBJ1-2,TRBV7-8,CASSLAGGPYTF,TGTGCCAGCAGCTTAGCAGGGGGGCCCTACACCTTC
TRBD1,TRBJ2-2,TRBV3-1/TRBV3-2,CASSRTGGLYGGELFF,TGTGCCAGCAGCCGGACAGGGGGTCTTTACGGCGGGGAGCTGTTTTTT
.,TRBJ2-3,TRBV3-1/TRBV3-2,CASSPPGVDTQYF,TGTGCCAGCAGCCCCCCTGGCGTAGATACGCAGTATTTT
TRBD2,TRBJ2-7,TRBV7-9,CASSFPLEGLAYEQYF,TGTGCCAGCAGCTTCCCCTTGGAGGGACTAGCCTACGAGCAGTACTTC
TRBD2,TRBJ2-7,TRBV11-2,CASSLHPNGRIYEQYF,TGTGCCAGCAGCCTCCACCCTAACGGGAGGATCTACGAGCAGTACTTC
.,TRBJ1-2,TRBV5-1,CASSPGPPTYGYTF,TGCGCCAGCAGCCCCGGACCGCCGACCTATGGCTACACCTTC
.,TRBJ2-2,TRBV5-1,CASSLGLRGTGELFF,TGCGCCAGCAGCTTGGGCCTACGAGGGACCGGGGAGCTGTTTTTT
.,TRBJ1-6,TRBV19,CASSLHGSNSPLHF,TGTGCCAGTAGTTTGCATGGGTCTAATTCACCCCTCCACTTT
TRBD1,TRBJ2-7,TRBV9,CASSVAGGVSNEQYF,TGTGCCAGCAGCGTAGCAGGGGGAGTGTCCAACGAGCAGTACTTC
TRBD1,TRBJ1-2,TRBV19,CASRERQGHSNYGYTF,TGTGCCAGTAGGGAACGACAGGGGCACTCTAACTATGGCTACACCTTC
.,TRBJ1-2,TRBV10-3,CAISALESNYGYTF,TGTGCCATCAGTGCGTTAGAGTCTAACTATGGCTACACCTTC
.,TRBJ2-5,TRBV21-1,CASSKFRGLGGFRTQYF,TGTGCCAGCAGCAAATTTAGGGGTCTTGGAGGATTTAGGACCCAGTACTTC
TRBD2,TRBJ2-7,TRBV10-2,CASSLAGAYEQYF,TGCGCCAGCAGCTTAGCGGGAGCCTACGAGCAGTACTTC
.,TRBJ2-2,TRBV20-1,CSARSTGELFF,TGCAGTGCTAGGAGCACTGGGGAGCTGTTTTTT
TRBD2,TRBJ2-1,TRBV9,CASSGWGTSGNPYNEQFF,TGTGCCAGCAGCGGATGGGGGACTAGCGGGAACCCCTACAATGAGCAGTTCTTC
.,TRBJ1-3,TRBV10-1,CASSPGTSGNTIYF,TGCGCCAGCAGCCCTGGGACCTCTGGAAACACCATATATTTT
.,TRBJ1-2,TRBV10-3,CAISEVTRNYGYTF,TGTGCCATCAGTGAGGTAACGCGAAACTATGGCTACACCTTC
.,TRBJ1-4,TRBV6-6,CASGPTREKLFF,TGTGCCAGCGGCCCGACGCGGGAAAAACTGTTTTTT
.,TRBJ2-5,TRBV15,CATSRGGREETQYF,TGTGCCACCAGCAGAGGGGGGCGTGAAGAGACCCAGTACTTC
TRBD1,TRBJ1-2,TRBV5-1,CASSVDRGLGYTF,TGCGCCAGCAGCGTTGACAGGGGGCTTGGCTACACCTTC
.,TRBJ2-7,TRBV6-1,CASSEAGPESYEQYF,TGTGCCAGCAGTGAAGCGGGGCCCGAGTCCTACGAGCAGTACTTC
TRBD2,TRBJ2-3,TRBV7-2,CASSLSSGTTDTQYF,TGTGCCAGCAGCTTGAGTAGCGGGACGACAGATACGCAGTATTTT
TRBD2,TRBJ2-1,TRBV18,CASSPGTTNEQFF,TGTGCCAGCTCACCCGGGACTACCAATGAGCAGTTCTTC
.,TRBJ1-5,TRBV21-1,CASSKGGNQPQHF,TGTGCCAGCAGCAAGGGCGGGAATCAGCCCCAGCATTTT
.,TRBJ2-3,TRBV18,CASSPRATDTQYF,TGTGCCAGCTCACCGAGGGCCACAGATACGCAGTATTTT